Below, one T cell receptor beta chain is given with its context. Its antigen is undetermined. This sample stems from a study of identical twins. Each CDR3 protein is one row after TCRdb ran MiXCR on the 5' RACE reads. Counted here are 400,000 to 550,000 distinct CDR3 sequences, 20% to 25% occurring once; the ten biggest clones make up about 3%. The study, taken as a whole, reports: Insertions were reduced in abundant cord blood beta clonotypes but not in memory repertoires.

The ends lost 10 bases at V and 6 bases at J; junction bases unmatched: 8. This CDR3 has 14 amino acids. Germline V gene sequence: CDR1 LGHDT, CDR2 YNNKEL (reference sequence). These data were also reused for a study on T cells expressing NK-cell markers. That paper states: Dominant NKG2C+ clonotypes made up 1.0-7.0% of CD8+ T cells in more than 5 donors.

This clonotype originated in a woman under 30 in good health. The V and J genes are TRBV3-1 and TRBJ2-1, with 11 bases identical to TRBD2. The specimen was CD4+ T cells sorted from blood. The CDR3 region is CATLAGGRGNEQFF. CDR3 nucleotide sequence: TGTGCCACCTTAGCGGGAGGGAGGGGCAATGAGCAGTTCTTC.